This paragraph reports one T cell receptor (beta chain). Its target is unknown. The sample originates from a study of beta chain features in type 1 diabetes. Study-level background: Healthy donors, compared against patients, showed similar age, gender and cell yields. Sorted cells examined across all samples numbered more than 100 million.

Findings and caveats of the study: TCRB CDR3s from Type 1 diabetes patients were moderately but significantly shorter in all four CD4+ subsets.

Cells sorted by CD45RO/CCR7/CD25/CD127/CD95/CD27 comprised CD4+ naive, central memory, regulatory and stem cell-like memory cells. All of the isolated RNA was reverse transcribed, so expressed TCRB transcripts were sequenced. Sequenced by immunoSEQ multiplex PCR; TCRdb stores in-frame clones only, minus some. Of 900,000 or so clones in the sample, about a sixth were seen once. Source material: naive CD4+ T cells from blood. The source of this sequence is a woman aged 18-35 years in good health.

Here the CDR3 DNA reads TGTGCCAGCAGCTACCGGGGCCAGCCTCGCTACGAGCAGTACTTC. Its protein is CASSYRGQPRYEQYF. The J gene is TRBJ2-7, the V gene TRBV11-2; D might be TRBD1 or TRBD2, each matching 5 bases. Germline CDR1 is SGHAT and CDR2 is FQNNGV. The CDR3 runs to 15 residues. Trimming removed 4 bases at V and 3 bases at J, with 16 bases between.